This TCR beta chain was profiled in a study of T cell changes during pregnancy in multiple sclerosis. Germline V gene sequence: CDR1 SGDLS, CDR2 YYNGEE. The CDR3 is 13 amino acids. The V end lost 1 base, the J end lost 4 bases, and 5 bases lay between the germline ends. The protocol was immunoSEQ multiplex PCR, while the TCRdb copy is restricted to in-frame clones and leaves out a portion. This sample has around 65,000 clones, with about 90% found just once. The specimen was peripheral blood, collected in the third trimester of pregnancy. This rearrangement joins TRBV9 to TRBJ2-2; D is undetermined. This sequence originates from a female donor in good health, enrolled as a control in a pregnancy study. The CDR3 bases are TGTGCCAGCAGCGTACCGGGCACCGGGGAGCTGTTTTTT. Its translation: CASSVPGTGELFF. Using reference TRBV9 and TRBJ2-2 for the parts outside the CDR3, the full variable domain is DSGVTQTPKHLITATGQRVTLRCSPRSGDLSVYWYQQSLDQGLQFLIQYYNGEERAKGNILERFSAQQFPDLHSELNLSSLELGDSALYFCASSVPGTGELFFGEGSRLTVL.